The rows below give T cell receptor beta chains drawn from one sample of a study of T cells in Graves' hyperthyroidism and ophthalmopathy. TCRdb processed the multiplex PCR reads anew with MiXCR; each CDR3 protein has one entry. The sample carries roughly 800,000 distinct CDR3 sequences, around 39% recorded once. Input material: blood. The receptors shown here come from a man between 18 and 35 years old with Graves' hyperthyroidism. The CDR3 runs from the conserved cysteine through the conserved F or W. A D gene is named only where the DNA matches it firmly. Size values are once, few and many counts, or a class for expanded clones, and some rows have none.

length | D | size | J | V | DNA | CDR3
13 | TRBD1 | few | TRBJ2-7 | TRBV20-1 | TGCAGTGCTTCCGGGACAGCGTCATACGAGCAGTACTTC | CSASGTASYEQYF
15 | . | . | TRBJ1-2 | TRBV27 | TGTGCCAGCAGTTTGGGCAGGGTGCCTAACTATGGCTACACCTTC | CASSLGRVPNYGYTF
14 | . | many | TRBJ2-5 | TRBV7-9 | TGTGCCAGCAGCTCCCGACGGGAACAAGAGACCCAGTACTTC | CASSSRREQETQYF
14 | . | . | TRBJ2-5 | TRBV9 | TGTGCCAGCAGCACCGATGCCGGGGAAGAGACCCAGTACTTC | CASSTDAGEETQYF
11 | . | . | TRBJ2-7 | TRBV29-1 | TGCAGCTTGGTTACTTCCTACGAGCAGTACTTC | CSLVTSYEQYF
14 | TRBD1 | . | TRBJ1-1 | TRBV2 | TGTGCCAGCAAAGGGGGACAGGGAACCACTGAAGCTTTCTTT | CASKGGQGTTEAFF
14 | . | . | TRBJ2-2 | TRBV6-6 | TGTGCCAGCAGATTCACAGGGAACACCGGGGAGCTGTTTTTT | CASRFTGNTGELFF
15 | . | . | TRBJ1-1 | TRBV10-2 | TGCGCCAGCATAGGAGGCATGGACATCTCAACTGAAGCTTTCTTT | CASIGGMDISTEAFF
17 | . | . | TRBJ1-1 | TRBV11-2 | TGTGCCAGCAGCTTATTTCGTCCGCCAGGGTTAGACACTGAAGCTTTCTTT | CASSLFRPPGLDTEAFF
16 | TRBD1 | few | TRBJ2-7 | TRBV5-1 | TGCGCCAGCAGCGAGCAACCACAGGGGGGTCTGTACGAGCAGTACTTC | CASSEQPQGGLYEQYF
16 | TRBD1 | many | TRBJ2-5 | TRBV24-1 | TGTGCCACCAGTGATTCCCTAGGGACAGGGATAGAGACCCAGTACTTC | CATSDSLGTGIETQYF
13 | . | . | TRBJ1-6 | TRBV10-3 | TGTGCCATCAGCTGGACACCTAATTCACCCCTCCACTTT | CAISWTPNSPLHF
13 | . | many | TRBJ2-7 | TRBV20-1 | TGCAGTGCCCCGCCGGGACCCCGAGGGGAGCAGTACTTC | CSAPPGPRGEQYF
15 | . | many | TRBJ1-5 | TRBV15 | TGTGCCACCAGCAGAGATTTGGGAGTCAATCAGCCCCAGCATTTT | CATSRDLGVNQPQHF
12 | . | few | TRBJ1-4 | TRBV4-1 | TGCGCCAGCAGCGGACAGAGGGAAAAACTGTTTTTT | CASSGQREKLFF
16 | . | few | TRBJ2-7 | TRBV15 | TGTGCCACCAGCAGAGAGAGGGGGGGGCAGACCTACGAGCAGTACTTC | CATSRERGGQTYEQYF
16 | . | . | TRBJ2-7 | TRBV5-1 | TGCGCCAGCAGCTTGGGCCAGGGGATTTCCTCCTACGAGCAGTACTTC | CASSLGQGISSYEQYF
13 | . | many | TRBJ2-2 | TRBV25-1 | TGTGCCAGCAGTGATTTTCACACCGGGGAGCTGTTTTTT | CASSDFHTGELFF
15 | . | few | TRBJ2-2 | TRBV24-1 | TGTGCCACCAGTGAAGGGGTCGGCCGATCCGGGGAGCTGTTTTTT | CATSEGVGRSGELFF
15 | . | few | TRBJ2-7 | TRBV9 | TGTGCCAGCAGCGTTACAGGGACCCCCTCCTACGAGCAGTACTTC | CASSVTGTPSYEQYF
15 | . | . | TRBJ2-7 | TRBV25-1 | TGTGCCAGCAGTGAATATTTAGTCTCCTCGAACGGGCAGTACTTC | CASSEYLVSSNGQYF
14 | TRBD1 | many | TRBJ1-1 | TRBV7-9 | TGTGCCAGCAGCGTGGCGACAGGGTCTTTGTGGGCTTTCTTT | CASSVATGSLWAFF
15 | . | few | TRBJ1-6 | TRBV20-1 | TGCAGTGCTAGGAGTCAGCGATCCTATAATTCACCCCTCCACTTT | CSARSQRSYNSPLHF
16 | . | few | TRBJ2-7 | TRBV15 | TGTGCCACCAGCAGAGAGGCGGATGGGGGGCGGAACGAGCAGTACTTC | CATSREADGGRNEQYF
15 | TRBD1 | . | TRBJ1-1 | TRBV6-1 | TGTGCCAGCAGAGATTCCGGGACAGGGAGTCCTGAAGCTTTCTTT | CASRDSGTGSPEAFF
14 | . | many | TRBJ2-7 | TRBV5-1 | TGTGCCAGCAGCTTCGGACAGAGCTCCTACGAGCAGTACTTC | CASSFGQSSYEQYF
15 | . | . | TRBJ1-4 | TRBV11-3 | TGTGCCAGCAGCTCCCCCGCCGGACCCAATGAAAAACTGTTTTTT | CASSSPAGPNEKLFF
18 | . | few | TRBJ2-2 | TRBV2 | TGTGCCAGCAGTGAACTGGCAGCGCCCCTCTCGAACACCGGGGAGCTGTTTTTT | CASSELAAPLSNTGELFF
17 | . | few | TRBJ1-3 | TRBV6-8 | TGTGCCAGCAGTTACGGTTCAGGGCCCTCCTCTGGAAACACCATATATTTT | CASSYGSGPSSGNTIYF
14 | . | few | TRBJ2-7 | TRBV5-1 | TGCGCCAGCAGCTGGGGGGACGCCGCCTACGAGCAGTACTTC | CASSWGDAAYEQYF
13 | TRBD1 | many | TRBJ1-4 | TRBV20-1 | TGCAGTGCCCTGGACAGGAATAATGAAAAACTGTTTTTT | CSALDRNNEKLFF
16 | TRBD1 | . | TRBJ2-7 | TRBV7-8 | TGTGCCAGCAGCTTAAGGTCGGGACAGGGAAACTACGAGCAGTACTTC | CASSLRSGQGNYEQYF
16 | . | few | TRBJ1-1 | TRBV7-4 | TGTGCCAGCAGCCACCCCATCCGCAGCCCGAACACTGAAGCTTTCTTT | CASSHPIRSPNTEAFF
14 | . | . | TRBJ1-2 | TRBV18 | TGTGCCAGCTCTCGCGACGGGGCGGGGTATGGCTACACCTTC | CASSRDGAGYGYTF
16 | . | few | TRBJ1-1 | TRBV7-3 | TGTGCCAGCAGCTTAAATTTCGGATCGGTGAGCACTGAAGCTTTCTTT | CASSLNFGSVSTEAFF
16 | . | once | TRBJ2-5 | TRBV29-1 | TGCAGCGTTGAAGGGACGGATAATTACGAGCAAGAGACCCAGTACTTC | CSVEGTDNYEQETQYF
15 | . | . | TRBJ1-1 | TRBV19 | TGTGCCAGTAGTATCACAGGACTGCGGAACACTGAAGCTTTCTTT | CASSITGLRNTEAFF
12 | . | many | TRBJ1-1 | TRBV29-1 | TGCAGCGCCTTAAGGGGGAACACTGAAGCTTTCTTT | CSALRGNTEAFF
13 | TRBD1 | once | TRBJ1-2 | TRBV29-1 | TGCAGCGTTCTTGGACAGGGGAACTATGGCTACACCTTC | CSVLGQGNYGYTF